A single sample is the source of the 18 T cell receptor beta chains below, sequenced in a study of regulatory T cells in long-lasting Graves disease. Relying on iRepertoire HTBI primers and Arm-PCR of CDR3 regions, the team built TCR beta libraries. One entry per CDR3 protein results from TCRdb running MiXCR on the multiplex PCR reads. The sample consists of 550,000 to 700,000 distinct CDR3 sequences, about 16% of them appearing once. Sample time point: newly diagnosed GD, antithyroid drugs for less than 3 months. The authors made the TCR library using RNA they extracted from PBMCs. The same sample was also studied in work on T cells in Graves' hyperthyroidism and ophthalmopathy.

Source: peripheral blood mononuclear cells (PBMCs), taken at new diagnosis, from a patient treated with antithyroid drugs. Receptor source: a man aged 18 to 30 with Graves disease.

This clonotype was seen many times. This sequence joins TRBV18 and TRBJ2-3, with D unresolved. Trimming removed 4 bases from V and 2 bases from J, with 10 bases in between. CDR1 and CDR2 (germline): KGHSH, LQKENI. The CDR3 covers 14 residues. CDR3 nucleotides: TGTGCCAGCTCACAAACGACGGACACAGATACGCAGTATTTT. Its protein is CASSQTTDTDTQYF.

This clonotype was counted at least ten times. The chain uses TRBV3-1 and TRBJ1-6; D remains ambiguous. V lost 4 bases, J lost 6 bases, and 1 base lay in between. Germline CDR1 reads LGHDT; CDR2 reads YNNKEL (reference sequence). The CDR3 sequence is 11 residues long. CDR3 DNA: TGTGCCAGCAGCCCTAATTCACCCCTCCACTTT. This encodes CASSPNSPLHF. The complete variable domain, with remaining parts taken from reference TRBV3-1 and TRBJ1-6, reads DTAVSQTPKYLVTQMGNDKSIKCEQNLGHDTMYWYKQDSKKFLKIMFSYNNKELIINETVPNRFSPKSPDKAHLNLHINSLELGDSAVYFCASSPNSPLHFGNGTRLTVT.

The table lists this clonotype with many counts. The rearrangement links TRBV20-1 to TRBJ2-7; D gene uncertain. Deletions cut 2 bases from V and 2 bases from J, with 10 bases between. Germline values: CDR1 DFQATT, CDR2 SNEGSKA (reference sequence). The CDR3 contains 13 residues. This CDR3 is CSARYEITYEQYF. The CDR3 DNA reads TGCAGTGCTAGATACGAGATCACCTACGAGCAGTACTTC.

V is TRBV12-3 or TRBV12-4 and J is TRBJ1-1; D may be TRBD1 (5 bases). The CDR3 has 14 residues. The V end was cut by 5 bases, the J end by 3 bases, with 13 bases between. The CDR3 DNA is TGTGCCAGCAGTCCCGAGGGGTGGGACACTGAAGCTTTCTTT. Translation gives CASSPEGWDTEAFF.

The chain employs TRBV7-8 and TRBJ2-3; no clear D. This CDR3 region has 16 residues. Trimming stripped 5 bases from V and 0 bases from J, with 15 bases between. Germline V lookup: CDR1 SGHVS, CDR2 FQNEAQ. In nucleotides, the CDR3 is TGTGCCAGCAGCCAGTCACGGATCACTAGCACAGATACGCAGTATTTT. It specifies CASSQSRITSTDTQYF.

Only a few counts were recorded for this clonotype. The chain couples TRBV29-1 to TRBJ1-1; the D gene is possibly TRBD1 (5 bases). Trimming removed 7 bases at V and 0 bases at J, with 9 bases between. Germline assignment: CDR1 SQVTM and CDR2 ANQGSEA. The CDR3 consists of 12 residues. This CDR3 reads CSGGLMNTEAFF. CDR3 nucleotide sequence: TGCAGCGGGGGACTGATGAACACTGAAGCTTTCTTT. The full variable domain, rest sourced from reference TRBV29-1 and TRBJ1-1, is SAVISQKPSRDICQRGTSLTIQCQVDSQVTMMFWYRQQPGQSLTLIATANQGSEATYESGFVIDKFPISRPNLTFSTLTVSNMSPEDSSIYLCSGGLMNTEAFFGQGTRLTVV.

This rearrangement joins TRBV19 to TRBJ1-5; D possibly corresponds to TRBD1 (5 bases). Trimming removed 7 bases from V and 0 bases from J, with 10 bases in between. Germline V gene sequence: CDR1 LNHDA, CDR2 SQIVND (reference sequence). The CDR3 has 14 amino acids. The CDR3 DNA reads as TGTGCCAGTAAACAGGCGTATAGCAATCAGCCCCAGCATTTT. Translating it yields CASKQAYSNQPQHF.

In this sample, this clonotype turned up many times. V is TRBV30 and J is TRBJ1-1; maybe TRBD1 (6 bases). The CDR3 is made up of 13 amino acids. Trimming stripped 2 bases from V and 4 bases from J, with 11 bases between. Germline loops: CDR1 GTSNPN, CDR2 SVGIG (reference sequence). The CDR3, as DNA: TGTGCCTGGAGTTCTGGGGGCGGCACTGAAGCTTTCTTT. Residues: CAWSSGGGTEAFF. The variable domain in full, with the rest retrieved from reference TRBV30 and TRBJ1-1, is SQTIHQWPATLVQPVGSPLSLECTVEGTSNPNLYWYRQAAGRGLQLLFYSVGIGQISSEVPQNLSASRPQDRQFILSSKKLLLSDSGFYLCAWSSGGGTEAFFGQGTRLTVV.

This clonotype showed up many times. The chain recombines TRBV7-6 with TRBJ2-2; D call uncertain. Germline V gene data show CDR1 as SGHVS and CDR2 as FNYEAQ. V was clipped by 5 bases and J by 1 base, with 11 bases between them. The length of the CDR3 is 15 residues. CDR3 loop: CASSLGVWNTGELFF. In DNA, the CDR3 is TGTGCCAGCAGCCTAGGTGTGTGGAACACCGGGGAGCTGTTTTTT.

A word on this clonotype: This may be a read error, as it is one base from a much larger clone. This chain uses TRBV10-3 with TRBJ2-1, with 11 bases fitting TRBD2. CDR3 length equals 15 residues. The J segment lost 8 bases and the V segment lost 4 bases, leaving 7 bases of the junction unmatched. Per the germline V gene, CDR1 is ENHRY and CDR2 is SYGVKD. The CDR3 coding sequence is TGTGCCATCAGTGGTCGACTAGCGGGATACCATGAGCAGTTCTTC. The encoded protein is CAISGRLAGYHEQFF.

This clonotype was seen only a few times. The chain joins TRBV10-3 to TRBJ2-1; 11 nucleotides line up with TRBD2. Germline lookup yields CDR1 ENHRY and CDR2 SYGVKD. V gave up 6 bases and J gave up 4 bases; unmatched junction bases: 5. The CDR3 is made up of 15 amino acids. DNA for the CDR3: TGTGCCATCAGACGGACTAGCGGGCCATACAATGAGCAGTTCTTC. Translating it yields CAIRRTSGPYNEQFF.

CDR3 in DNA: TGTGCCAGCAGTGAGCTAGGCTCTGGGGCCAACGTCCTGACTTTC. This gives the protein CASSELGSGANVLTF. This chain uses TRBV25-1 with TRBJ2-6; the D is unclear. This CDR3 region has 15 residues. Germline V gives CDR1 MGHDK, CDR2 SYGVNS. V dropped 3 bases and J dropped 0 bases, with 6 bases sitting between them.

Comment on this clonotype: A much larger clone is a single base away; this may be a read error. This sequence joins TRBV29-1 and TRBJ2-7, with D possibly matching TRBD1 (5 bases). CDR1 is SQVTM, CDR2 ANQGSEA, per germline. The CDR3 length is 14 residues. The CDR3, as DNA: TGCAGCGTTGGGCCGGACATCCAAACCTACGAGCAGCACTTC. Translated, it gives CSVGPDIQTYEQHF.

This clonotype occurred a few times. The rearrangement links TRBV5-1 to TRBJ2-3, with TRBD1 identical over 11 bases. V lost 6 bases, J lost 4 bases, and 4 bases stayed unmatched. Germline CDR1 and CDR2: SGHRS and YFSETQ. This CDR3 has 14 amino acids. In DNA form, the CDR3 reads TGCGCCAGCACCCTGGGACAGGGGGCAGATACGCAGTATTTT. This translates into CASTLGQGADTQYF.

As to this clonotype: A clone one base away is much larger, so this may be a read error. CDR3 sequence reads: CASSLGLLSEQFF. The CDR3 DNA reads as TGTGCCAGCAGTTTAGGGCTGCTTAGTGAGCAGTTCTTC. The chain combines TRBV28 with TRBJ2-1; no definite D call. The V and J ends lost 2 bases and 9 bases respectively, with 11 bases between them. The germline V gene has CDR1 MDHEN and CDR2 SYDVKM. The CDR3 runs to 13 residues. Variable domain in full (rest from reference TRBV28 and TRBJ2-1): DVKVTQSSRYLVKRTGEKVFLECVQDMDHENMFWYRQDPGLGLRLIYFSYDVKMKEKGDIPEGYSVSREKKERFSLILESASTNQTSMYLCASSLGLLSEQFFGPGTRLTVL.

The table lists this clonotype with a few counts. The chain links TRBV7-6 to TRBJ1-5; no reliable D call. Trimming pared 0 bases from V and 3 bases from J, leaving 3 bases between. The CDR3 is 13 amino acids. Germline loops: CDR1 SGHVS, CDR2 FNYEAQ. DNA of the CDR3: TGTGCCAGCAGCTTAGCTAACAATCAGCCCCAGCATTTT. Its translation is CASSLANNQPQHF. The full variable domain, in which reference TRBV7-6 and TRBJ1-5 provide the parts outside the CDR3, is GAGVSQSPRYKVTKRGQDVALRCDPISGHVSLYWYRQALGQGPEFLTYFNYEAQQDKSGLPNDRFSAERPEGSISTLTIQRTEQRDSAMYRCASSLANNQPQHFGDGTRLSIL.

The V and J genes are TRBV6-1 and TRBJ2-1; 8 bases align to TRBD2. The length of the CDR3 is 15 residues. The germline V gene has CDR1 MNHNS and CDR2 SASEGT. V lost 7 bases, J lost 7 bases, and 12 bases stayed unmatched. CDR3 bases: TGTGCCAGCACCCGAGCGGGAGCCTTGGGAAATGAGCAGTTCTTC. Protein sequence: CASTRAGALGNEQFF.

In this sample, this clonotype turned up many times. V usage is TRBV20-1 and J usage is TRBJ2-7; 9 bases align to TRBD2. This CDR3 spans 14 amino acids. V shed 3 bases and J 2 bases; nucleotides not matched to a gene: 5. CDR1 is DFQATT, CDR2 SNEGSKA, per germline (reference sequence). In DNA form, the CDR3 reads TGCAGTGCTAGCGTCGCGGGAGGGACCTACGAGCAGTACTTC. Encoded protein: CSASVAGGTYEQYF.